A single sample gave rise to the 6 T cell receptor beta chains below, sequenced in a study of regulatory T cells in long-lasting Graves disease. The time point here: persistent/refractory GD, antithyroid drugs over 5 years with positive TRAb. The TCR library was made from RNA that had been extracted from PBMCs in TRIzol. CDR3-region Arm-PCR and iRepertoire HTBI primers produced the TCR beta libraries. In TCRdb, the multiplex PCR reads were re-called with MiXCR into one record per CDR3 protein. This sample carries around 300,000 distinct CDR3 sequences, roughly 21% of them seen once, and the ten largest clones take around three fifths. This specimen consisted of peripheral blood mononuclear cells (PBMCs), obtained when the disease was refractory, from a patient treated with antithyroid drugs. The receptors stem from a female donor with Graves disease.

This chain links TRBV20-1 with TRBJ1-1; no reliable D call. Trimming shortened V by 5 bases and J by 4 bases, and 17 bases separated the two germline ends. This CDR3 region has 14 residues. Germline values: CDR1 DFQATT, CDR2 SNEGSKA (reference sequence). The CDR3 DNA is TGCAGTGCTCCGCGGCCTGGCGCGGGCACTGAAGCTTTCTTT. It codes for CSAPRPGAGTEAFF.

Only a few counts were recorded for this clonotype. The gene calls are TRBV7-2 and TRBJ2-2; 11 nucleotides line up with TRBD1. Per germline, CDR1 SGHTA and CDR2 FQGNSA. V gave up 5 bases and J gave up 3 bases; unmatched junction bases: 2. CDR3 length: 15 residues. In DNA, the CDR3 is TGTGCCAGCAGCCGGACAGGGGGCGACACCGGGGAGCTGTTTTTT. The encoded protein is CASSRTGGDTGELFF. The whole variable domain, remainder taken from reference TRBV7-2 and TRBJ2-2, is GAGVSQSPSNKVTEKGKDVELRCDPISGHTALYWYRQSLGQGLEFLIYFQGNSAPDKSGLPSDRFSAERTGGSVSTLTIQRTQQEDSAVYLCASSRTGGDTGELFFGEGSRLTVL.

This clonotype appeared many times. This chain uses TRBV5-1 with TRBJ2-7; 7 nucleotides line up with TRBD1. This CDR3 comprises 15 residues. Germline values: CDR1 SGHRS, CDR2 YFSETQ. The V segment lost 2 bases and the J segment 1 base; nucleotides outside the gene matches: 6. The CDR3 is CASSFLPGQSYEQYF. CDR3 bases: TGCGCCAGCAGCTTTCTTCCGGGACAGTCCTACGAGCAGTACTTC.

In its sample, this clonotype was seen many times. The CDR3 region is CATSGGVTNEKLFF. The DNA for the CDR3 is TGTGCCACGTCGGGCGGGGTAACTAATGAAAAACTGTTTTTT. The chain links TRBV28 to TRBJ1-4, with no clear D. Germline CDR1 and CDR2: MDHEN and SYDVKM. This CDR3 spans 14 amino acids. Trimming pared 10 bases from V and 1 base from J, leaving 13 bases between.

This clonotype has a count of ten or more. The CDR3 region is CASSPLQARATF. The CDR3 bases are TGTGCCAGCAGTCCCTTACAGGCTCGCGCCACCTTC. V and J are TRBV28 and TRBJ1-2; D perhaps matches TRBD1 (5 bases). V was trimmed by 5 bases and J by 13 bases, leaving 17 bases between them. The germline CDR1 and CDR2 sequences are MDHEN and SYDVKM. This CDR3 has 12 amino acids.

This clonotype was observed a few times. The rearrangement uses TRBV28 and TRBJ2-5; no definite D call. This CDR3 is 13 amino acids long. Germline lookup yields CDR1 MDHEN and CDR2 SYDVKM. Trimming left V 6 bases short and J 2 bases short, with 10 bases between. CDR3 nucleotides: TGTGCCAGCAGGGCGACTCCGCAAGAGACCCAGTACTTC. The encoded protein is CASRATPQETQYF. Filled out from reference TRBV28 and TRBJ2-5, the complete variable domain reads DVKVTQSSRYLVKRTGEKVFLECVQDMDHENMFWYRQDPGLGLRLIYFSYDVKMKEKGDIPEGYSVSREKKERFSLILESASTNQTSMYLCASRATPQETQYFGPGTRLLVL.